Below, 21 T cell receptor beta chains from the same sample are listed, as sequenced in a study of Graves' ophthalmopathy and Graves' hyperthyroidism. Beta-chain TCR CDR3 regions were amplified from RNA transcripts. An initial RT-PCR round employing HTBI primers preceded a second-round multiplex PCR. TCRdb independently ran MiXCR on the multiplex PCR reads; one entry per CDR3 protein. The sample shows around 1.1 million distinct CDR3 sequences, less than 45% of them seen only once. Input material: peripheral blood or thyroid tissue (not recorded which). Receptors originate from an adult man with Graves' hyperthyroidism.

In its sample, this clonotype was seen many times. In DNA, the CDR3 is TGCGCCAGCAGCTCCTATGGACAGGGGGCTTACGAGCAGTACTTC. As protein: CASSSYGQGAYEQYF. The chain employs TRBV5-1 and TRBJ2-7; 11 positions match TRBD1. The germline CDR1 and CDR2 sequences are SGHRS and YFSETQ. The length of the CDR3 is 15 residues. J was trimmed by 4 bases and V by 3 bases; bases with no gene match: 6.

This clonotype appeared many times. The chain is built from TRBV2 and TRBJ2-7, with D possibly being TRBD1 (5 bases). The germline V gene has CDR1 SNHLY and CDR2 FYNNEI. The V end lost 6 bases, the J end lost 2 bases, and 8 bases lay between the germline ends. This CDR3 has 12 amino acids. This CDR3 is CASRQQAYEQYF. The CDR3 DNA is TGTGCCAGCAGACAACAGGCCTACGAGCAGTACTTC.

In regard to this clonotype: At one of its ends the junction is not consistent with the germline gene, which may arise from a read error. The V and J genes are TRBV5-1 and TRBJ2-7; 9 positions match TRBD1. Looked up from germline, CDR1 is SGHRS and CDR2 is YFSETQ. CDR3 length: 16 amino acids. The CDR3 region is CASSLASGQGRYERYF. As DNA, the CDR3 is TGCGCCAGCAGCTTGGCCTCTGGACAGGGGAGATACGAGCGGTACTTC.

A word on this clonotype: A much larger clone lies a single base off, so this may be a read error. This rearrangement joins TRBV7-9 to TRBJ2-2; weak D call: TRBD2 (5 bases). From germline, CDR1 is SEHNR and CDR2 FQNEAQ (reference sequence). The CDR3 contains 16 residues. CDR3 amino acids: CASSLGGHANTGEPFF. The CDR3 DNA is TGTGCCAGCAGCTTAGGCGGGCACGCGAACACCGGGGAGCCGTTTTTT.

Notes on this clonotype: Compared with germline, one end of the junction differs, possibly owing to a read error. The gene calls are TRBV7-9 and TRBJ1-6; D might be TRBD1 (6 bases). In germline, CDR1 is SEHNR, CDR2 FQNEAQ (reference sequence). The length of the CDR3 is 13 residues. The CDR3 region is CANNRQGNSPLHF. Here the CDR3 DNA reads TGTGCCAACAATCGGCAGGGGAATTCACCCCTCCACTTC. Looking up the rest from reference TRBV7-9 and TRBJ1-6 gives the full variable domain: DTGVSQNPRHKITKRGQNVTFRCDPISEHNRLYWYRQTLGQGPEFLTYFQNEAQLEKSRLLSDRFSAERPKGSFSTLEIQRTEQGDSAMYLCANNRQGNSPLHFGNGTRLTVT.

This clonotype was seen more than once but under ten times. The rearrangement joins TRBV4-3 to TRBJ2-7; D unresolved. The CDR3 is 15 residues long. The V end was cut by 1 base, the J end by 4 bases, with 14 bases between. Germline CDR1 and CDR2: LGHNA and YSLEER. CDR3 DNA sequence: TGCGCCAGCAGCCAAGGCTCCCAAGATCCTTACGAGCAGTACTTC. Its protein product is CASSQGSQDPYEQYF.

As concerns this clonotype: Just one base apart from a much larger clone, this may be a read error. The chain carries TRBV9 and TRBJ1-2; 7 bases line up with TRBD1. CDR3 length: 18 amino acids. The ends lost 4 bases at V and 3 bases at J; junction bases unmatched: 18. Germline CDR1 and CDR2: SGDLS and YYNGEE. The CDR3 reads CASSPSLTATTGHYGYTF. The CDR3 coding sequence is TGTGCCAGCAGCCCTAGTCTAACGGCGACGACAGGGCACTATGGCTACACCTTC.

Ten or more counts support this clonotype. The chain is built from TRBV5-5 and TRBJ1-2, with a possible D match to TRBD1 (6 bases). CDR1 SGHKS and CDR2 YYEKEE come from the germline V gene (reference sequence). The ends were cut back, 4 bases at V and 4 bases at J, with 14 bases in the middle. The CDR3 totals 14 residues. This chain's CDR3 is CASSENRVLYGYTF. Here the CDR3 DNA reads TGTGCCAGCAGCGAAAACAGGGTCCTCTATGGCTACACCTTC.

The CDR3 DNA sequence: TGCGCCAGCAGCTTGAGGGGGGCAGCCTACGAGCAGTACTTC. It yields the protein CASSLRGAAYEQYF. V gene TRBV5-1 combines with J gene TRBJ2-7, with D perhaps given as TRBD1 or TRBD2 (6 bases each). Germline loops: CDR1 SGHRS, CDR2 YFSETQ. V dropped 1 base and J dropped 2 bases, with 10 bases sitting between them. This CDR3 has 14 amino acids.

This clonotype has more than one count but fewer than ten. The chain employs TRBV10-3 and TRBJ1-3, with D tentatively TRBD1 (5 bases). Germline lookup yields CDR1 ENHRY and CDR2 SYGVKD. The CDR3 has 16 amino acids. V was shortened by 10 bases and J by 0 bases, with 19 bases between the two germline ends. The CDR3 protein is CASRERGRTSGNTIYF. The CDR3 coding sequence is TGTGCCAGCAGAGAAAGGGGCAGGACCTCTGGAAACACCATATATTTT.

This clonotype was observed many times. The chain links TRBV24-1 to TRBJ2-7; weak D call: TRBD2 (6 bases). The germline V gene encodes CDR1 KGHDR and CDR2 SFDVKD. The CDR3 length is 15 residues. Trimming took off 4 bases at V and 2 bases at J, with 14 bases between the two ends. CDR3 in amino acids: CATSETGAGPYEQYF. The CDR3 nucleotides are TGTGCCACCAGTGAAACGGGCGCGGGGCCCTACGAGCAGTACTTC.

This clonotype was seen repeatedly, ten times or more. This sequence joins TRBV7-6 and TRBJ2-7, with a possible D match to TRBD2 (5 bases). V lost 5 bases to trimming and J lost 3 bases, with 11 bases between them. The CDR3 covers 13 residues. CDR1 SGHVS and CDR2 FNYEAQ come from the germline V gene. CDR3 region: CASSNGLVYEQYF. CDR3 DNA sequence: TGTGCCAGCAGCAACGGACTGGTCTACGAGCAGTACTTC. Full variable domain (outside the CDR3, taken from reference TRBV7-6 and TRBJ2-7): GAGVSQSPRYKVTKRGQDVALRCDPISGHVSLYWYRQALGQGPEFLTYFNYEAQQDKSGLPNDRFSAERPEGSISTLTIQRTEQRDSAMYRCASSNGLVYEQYFGPGTRLTVT.

This clonotype was recorded a few times. The rearrangement links TRBV14 to TRBJ2-7; TRBD1 matches 8 bases. This CDR3 is 16 amino acids long. The germline V gene encodes CDR1 SGHDN and CDR2 FVKESK. V trimming: 2 bases; J trimming: 0 bases; junction bases outside the gene matches: 6. CDR3 sequence (DNA): TGTGCCAGCAGCCAATTTACAGGGGGTTTCTCCTACGAGCAGTACTTC. It codes for CASSQFTGGFSYEQYF.

This clonotype came up once. The genes are TRBV3-1 and TRBJ1-2; no reliable D call. This CDR3 has 14 amino acids. Germline CDR1 is LGHDT and CDR2 is YNNKEL (reference sequence). The V and J ends lost 4 bases and 5 bases respectively, with 14 bases between them. In nucleotides, the CDR3 is TGTGCCAGCAGCCCCGTAGCAGGCATTTATGGCTACACCTTC. As protein: CASSPVAGIYGYTF.

V and J are TRBV7-8 and TRBJ2-2; 9 bases line up with TRBD2. Germline V gene lookup returns CDR1 SGHVS and CDR2 FQNEAQ. The CDR3 has 11 residues. The CDR3 nucleotides read TGTGCAGCTAGCGGGGCCGGGGAGCTGTTTTTT. It codes for CAASGAGELFF.

The sample holds many counts of this clonotype. The genes are TRBV4-3 and TRBJ1-6; D unclear. The CDR3 runs to 14 residues. CDR1 and CDR2 from the germline V gene are LGHNA and YSLEER. V lost 1 base and J 14 bases, leaving 15 bases between the germline ends. CDR3 sequence: CASSQASTVESLHF. The CDR3 region has the DNA TGCGCCAGCAGCCAAGCTTCGACGGTCGAGTCCCTCCACTTT.

The table lists this clonotype with a few counts. The gene calls are TRBV6-5 and TRBJ1-2; D gene unclear. The V gene lost 2 bases and the J gene lost 5 bases, with 9 bases spanning the gap. There are 13 residues in the CDR3. The germline V gene encodes CDR1 MNHEY and CDR2 SVGAGI. DNA of the CDR3: TGTGCCAGCAGTTACCAGGATTCGTATGGCTACACCTTC. Translated, it gives CASSYQDSYGYTF.

This clonotype was counted only a few times. The gene calls are TRBV7-8 and TRBJ2-2; D possibly corresponds to TRBD2 (5 bases). The germline CDR1 and CDR2 sequences are SGHVS and FQNEAQ. CDR3 length equals 12 residues. V dropped 6 bases and J dropped 8 bases, with 10 bases sitting between them. The CDR3 DNA reads as TGTGCCAGCAGGGACCCGGGGGGGGAGCTGTTTTTT. As protein: CASRDPGGELFF.

This clonotype came up many times. The chain joins TRBV7-9 to TRBJ1-5; D remains ambiguous. The CDR3 runs 13 residues. Germline CDR1 and CDR2: SEHNR and FQNEAQ (reference sequence). V was cut by 8 bases and J by 4 bases, with 12 bases left in between. Written as DNA, the CDR3 is TGTGCCAGCGGTGACGTTAAGAATCAGCCCCAGCATTTT. Translating gives CASGDVKNQPQHF.

This clonotype was counted at least ten times. This sequence joins TRBV19 and TRBJ1-5, with D possibly TRBD1 on 5 matching bases. V lost 1 base to trimming and J lost 4 bases, with 14 bases between them. This CDR3 has 16 amino acids. Germline V gives CDR1 LNHDA, CDR2 SQIVND (reference sequence). In DNA, the CDR3 is TGTGCCAGTAGTATAGTGAGGTTGACAGCTAATCAGCCCCAGCATTTT. The encoded protein is CASSIVRLTANQPQHF.

This clonotype was recorded only once. V usage is TRBV12-3 or TRBV12-4 and J usage is TRBJ1-2; D is possibly TRBD1 (5 bases). The V end was cut by 5 bases, the J end by 6 bases, with 28 bases between. The CDR3 extends over 18 amino acids. The chain's CDR3 is CASSPDGARGLLRDGYTF. Here the CDR3 DNA reads TGTGCCAGCAGTCCGGACGGGGCCCGGGGACTCCTCAGGGATGGCTACACCTTC.